These T cell receptor beta chains were read from a single sample in a study of OX40 agonist ivuxolimab in advanced cancers. The assay was immunoSEQ multiplex PCR, and TCRdb's table has in-frame clones only and misses some. In the table there are 75,000 to 95,000 clones, 75% to 95% of which are singletons. The source was CD4+ or CD8+ T cells sorted from blood, collected in a trial of the OX40 agonist ivuxolimab. These receptors originate from an adult with an advanced solid tumor such as melanoma, head and neck, liver or kidney cancer. The CDR3 runs from the conserved cysteine through the conserved F or W. Fields, in order: D gene, clone size, V gene, J gene, CDR3 DNA, CDR3 protein. D genes are given only for firm matches. Size is omitted from some rows. Given values are once, few, many or a class for expanded clones.

>-|-|TRBV11-3|TRBJ2-7
TGTGCCAGCAGCTTCGGGACTTTCGAGCAGTACTTC
CASSFGTFEQYF
>TRBD1|-|TRBV28|TRBJ1-3
TGTGCCAGCAGTGCCGGGACAGTAGGAAACACCATATATTTT
CASSAGTVGNTIYF
>-|-|TRBV19|TRBJ1-4
TGTGCCAGTAGAAAGGCCGGGGGCGAAACTAATGAAAAACTGTTTTTT
CASRKAGGETNEKLFF
>-|-|TRBV6-5|TRBJ1-2
TGTGCCAGCAGTTACGTCCCCGCGAGGCCTAATGGCTACACCTTC
CASSYVPARPNGYTF
>-|-|TRBV28|TRBJ2-7
TGTGCCAGCAGTTTATTTCTCACAGCTAGCTACGAGCAGTACTTC
CASSLFLTASYEQYF
>-|-|TRBV19|TRBJ2-1
TGTGCCAGTAGTATTGGCATGGGCGGAAATGAGCAGTTCTTC
CASSIGMGGNEQFF
>-|once|TRBV5-1|TRBJ2-3
TGCGCCAGCAGCTTCGACAGGCAAACAGATACGCAGTATTTT
CASSFDRQTDTQYF
>-|-|TRBV19|TRBJ2-2
TGTGCCAGTAGTTACCCTATGGCGGTCACCGGGGAGCTGTTTTTT
CASSYPMAVTGELFF
>-|-|TRBV28|TRBJ1-4
TGTGCCAGCAGTTCGAAGTCAGACTTGGGCAGTTTT
CASSSKSDLGSF
>TRBD1|few|TRBV19|TRBJ1-1
TGTGCCAGTAATCGGGACAGAGTGAACACTGAAGCTTTCTTT
CASNRDRVNTEAFF
>-|-|TRBV5-1|TRBJ2-5
TGCGCCAGCAGCCCCTGGGCCCAGGAAGAGACCCAGTACTTC
CASSPWAQEETQYF
>-|-|TRBV28|TRBJ1-5
TGTGCCAGCAGTAAGGCGCAGGGCCAAAATCAGCCCCAGCATTTT
CASSKAQGQNQPQHF
>-|-|TRBV30|TRBJ2-1
TGTGCCGGAAGTTCACAGGTCGGGAATGAGCAGTTCTTC
CAGSSQVGNEQFF
>-|-|TRBV5-6|TRBJ2-3
TGTGCCAGCAGCTTTAAAGATACGCAGTATTTT
CASSFKDTQYF
>TRBD1|-|TRBV19|TRBJ1-2
TGTGCCAGTAGTACCCCAGACAGGGTATTCCTTGGCTACACCTTC
CASSTPDRVFLGYTF
>-|-|TRBV7-8|TRBJ1-3
TGTGCCAGCAGCTTAGCCCCAGTCCCCTCTGGAAACACCATATATTTT
CASSLAPVPSGNTIYF
>-|-|TRBV28|TRBJ2-1
TGTGCCAGCAGTCGACTAGTATCCTACAATGAGCAGTTCTTC
CASSRLVSYNEQFF
>-|once|TRBV25-1|TRBJ2-5
TGTGCCAGCAGTGAGCCTGCAGTTGAGACCCAGTACTTC
CASSEPAVETQYF
>-|-|TRBV7-9|TRBJ2-2
TGTGCCAGCAGCTTAATTTGGACAGAGAACACCGGGGAGCTGTTTTTT
CASSLIWTENTGELFF
>TRBD1|-|TRBV7-2|TRBJ2-7
TGTGCCAGCAGCACGCAGGGGGTCTACGAGCAGTACTTC
CASSTQGVYEQYF
>-|-|TRBV20-1|TRBJ2-5
TGCAGTGCTAGTTTGGAGACCCAGTACTTC
CSASLETQYF
>-|-|TRBV4-1|TRBJ2-3
TGCGCCAGCAGCCAAGCGCCGACTAGCACAGATACGCAGTATTTT
CASSQAPTSTDTQYF
>-|-|TRBV18|TRBJ2-3
TGTGCCAGCTCACCACTTTCGGAGAGCACAGATACGCAGTATTTT
CASSPLSESTDTQYF
>-|once|TRBV5-1|TRBJ2-5
TGCGCCAGCAGCGGATCTAACCAAGAGACCCAGTACTTC
CASSGSNQETQYF
>-|-|TRBV9|TRBJ1-3
TGTGCCAGCAGGGAGGGCAGTTCGAGCTCTGGAAACACCATATATTTT
CASREGSSSSGNTIYF
>TRBD2|-|TRBV10-3|TRBJ2-3
TGTGCCATCAGTGGGGGACTAGCATCTTCAGATACGCAGTATTTT
CAISGGLASSDTQYF
>TRBD2|-|TRBV28|TRBJ2-4
TGTGCCAGCAGTATCCTAGCGGGTTCCAAAAACATTCAGTACTTC
CASSILAGSKNIQYF
>-|-|TRBV6-5|TRBJ2-5
TGTGCCAGCAGTTTCGGGACACAGGAGACCCAGTACTTC
CASSFGTQETQYF
>-|-|TRBV7-9|TRBJ1-2
TGTGCCAGCAGCTTAGAAAGGCAGGCTCCCGTTCACACCTTC
CASSLERQAPVHTF